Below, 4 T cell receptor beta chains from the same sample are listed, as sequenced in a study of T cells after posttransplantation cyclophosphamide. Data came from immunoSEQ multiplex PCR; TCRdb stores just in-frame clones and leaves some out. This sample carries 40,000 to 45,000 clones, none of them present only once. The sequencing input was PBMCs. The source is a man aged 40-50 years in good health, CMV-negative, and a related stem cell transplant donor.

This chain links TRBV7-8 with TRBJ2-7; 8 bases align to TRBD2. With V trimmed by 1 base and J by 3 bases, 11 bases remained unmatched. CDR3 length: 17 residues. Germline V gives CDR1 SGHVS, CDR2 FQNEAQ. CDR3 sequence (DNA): TGTGCCAGCAGCTTAGGCGCATGGGCGGGAGGTGACTACGAGCAGTACGTC. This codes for CASSLGAWAGGDYEQYV.

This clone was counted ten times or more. Here the CDR3 DNA reads TGCGCCAGCAGCCAGGGGGACAGAAACACTGAAGCTTTCTTT. This codes for CASSQGDRNTEAFF. The chain has TRBV4-1 and TRBJ1-1, with 7 bases that match TRBD1. The CDR3 length is 14 residues. Germline CDR1 and CDR2: MGHRA and YSYEKL. Losses at the gene ends were 3 bases for V and 2 bases for J; bases not matched to a gene: 3.

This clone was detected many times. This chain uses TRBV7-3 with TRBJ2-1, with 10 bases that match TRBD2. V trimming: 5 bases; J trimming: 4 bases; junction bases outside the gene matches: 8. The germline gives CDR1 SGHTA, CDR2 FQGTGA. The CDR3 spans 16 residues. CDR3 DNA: TGTGCCAGCAGCCAGATGACTAGCGGGTTATACAATGAGCAGTTCTTC. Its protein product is CASSQMTSGLYNEQFF.

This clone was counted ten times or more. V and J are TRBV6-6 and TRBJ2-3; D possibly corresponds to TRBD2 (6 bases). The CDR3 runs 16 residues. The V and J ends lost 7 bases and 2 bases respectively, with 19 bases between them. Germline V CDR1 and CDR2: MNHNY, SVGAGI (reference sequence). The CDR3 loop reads CASTLPGGIFTDTQYF. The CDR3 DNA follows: TGTGCCAGCACCTTACCCGGAGGGATCTTCACAGATACGCAGTATTTT.